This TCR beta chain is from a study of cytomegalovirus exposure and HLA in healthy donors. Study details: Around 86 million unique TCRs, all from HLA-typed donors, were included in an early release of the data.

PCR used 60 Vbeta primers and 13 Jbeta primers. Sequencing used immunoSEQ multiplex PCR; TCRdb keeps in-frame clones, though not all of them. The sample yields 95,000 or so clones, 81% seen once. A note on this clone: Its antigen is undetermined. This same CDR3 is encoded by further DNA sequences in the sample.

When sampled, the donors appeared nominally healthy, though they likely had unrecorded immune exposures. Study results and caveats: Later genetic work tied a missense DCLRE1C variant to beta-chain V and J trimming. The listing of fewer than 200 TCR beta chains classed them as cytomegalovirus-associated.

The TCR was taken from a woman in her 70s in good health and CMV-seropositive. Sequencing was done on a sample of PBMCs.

Here the CDR3 DNA reads TGCAGCGCACCGGGACAGGGGGCAACAGATACGCAGTATTTT. This translates into CSAPGQGATDTQYF. This chain joins TRBV29-1 and TRBJ2-3, with 12 bases lining up with TRBD1. Trimming removed 7 bases from V and 3 bases from J; junction bases left unmatched: 5. Germline V lookup: CDR1 SQVTM, CDR2 ANQGSEA. The CDR3 is 14 residues long.